One and the same sample provided the 11 T cell receptor beta chains below, sequenced in a study of control samples from healthy donors and cancer patients. Using immunoSEQ multiplex PCR, the repertoire was profiled, and TCRdb retains in-frame clones only, with some absent. The sample yields some 74,000 clones, roughly 84% seen once. The sequencing input was blood. The receptors here all came from a woman aged 45-59 years in good health.

This chain uses TRBV5-8 with TRBJ2-2; D is ambiguous. From germline, CDR1 is SGHTS and CDR2 YDEGEE. V shed 1 base and J shed 3 bases, with 4 bases lying between them. The CDR3 covers 13 residues. The CDR3 region has the DNA TGTGCCAGCAGCTTGATGTACACCGGGGAGCTGTTTTTT. Its protein is CASSLMYTGELFF.

As to this clone: Other DNA sequences from this sample encode an identical CDR3 as well. The chain has TRBV6-2 or TRBV6-3 and TRBJ1-1; D not resolved. CDR1 MNHEY and CDR2 SVGEGT come from the germline V gene. This CDR3 comprises 13 residues. V was clipped by 1 base and J by 4 bases, with 7 bases between them. CDR3 DNA: TGTGCCAGCAGTTACTTGGGGAGCACTGAAGCTTTCTTT. Its protein product is CASSYLGSTEAFF.

For the CDR3, the DNA is TGCGCCAGCACCCTGGAGGGGGACAGCTATGGCTACACCTTC. It yields the protein CASTLEGDSYGYTF. The chain has TRBV5-1 and TRBJ1-2; TRBD1 aligns across 7 bases. V shed 6 bases and J 4 bases; nucleotides not matched to a gene: 9. There are 14 residues in the CDR3. CDR1 is SGHRS and CDR2 is YFSETQ in the germline V gene. The complete variable domain, with remaining parts taken from reference TRBV5-1 and TRBJ1-2, reads KAGVTQTPRYLIKTRGQQVTLSCSPISGHRSVSWYQQTPGQGLQFLFEYFSETQRNKGNFPGRFSGRQFSNSRSEMNVSTLELGDSALYLCASTLEGDSYGYTFGSGTRLTVV.

V is TRBV6-5 and J is TRBJ2-1, with D maybe TRBD1 (6 bases). This CDR3 has 13 amino acids. Germline lookup yields CDR1 MNHEY and CDR2 SVGAGI. Trimming left V 6 bases short and J 6 bases short, with 12 bases between. For the CDR3, the DNA is TGTGCCAGCAGACAGGGTGGGGGCAATGAGCAGTTCTTC. Protein sequence: CASRQGGGNEQFF.

This clone was counted a few times. The rearrangement joins TRBV24-1 to TRBJ1-2, with D unclear. The CDR3 extends over 13 amino acids. Trimming took 3 bases from V and 4 from J, leaving 8 bases between them. CDR1 and CDR2 from the germline V gene are KGHDR and SFDVKD. The CDR3 coding sequence is TGTGCCACCAGTGATGTGGATTTCTATGGCTACACCTTC. It specifies CATSDVDFYGYTF.

This chain connects TRBV3-1 (or the pseudogene TRBV3-2) to TRBJ1-5; D gene ambiguous. Germline loops: CDR1 LGHDT, CDR2 YNNKEL (reference sequence). This CDR3 is 13 amino acids long. Trimming took 4 bases from V and 0 from J, leaving 4 bases between them. The CDR3 DNA is TGTGCCAGCAGCCGGAATAGCAATCAGCCCCAGCATTTT. Protein product: CASSRNSNQPQHF.

This chain links TRBV18 with TRBJ2-3; D unresolved. The CDR3 consists of 14 residues. V lost 3 bases and J lost 7, with 14 bases in between. The germline V gene encodes CDR1 KGHSH and CDR2 LQKENI. DNA of the CDR3: TGTGCCAGCTCACCCCGGACGCAGTCAAATACGCAGTATTTT. It is translated as CASSPRTQSNTQYF.

J is TRBJ1-6 and V is TRBV18, with D perhaps TRBD1 (6 bases). V lost 1 base and J lost 4, with 8 bases in between. CDR3 length: 15 amino acids. Germline V gives CDR1 KGHSH, CDR2 LQKENI. This CDR3 reads CASSPQGQYNSPLHF. The CDR3 DNA is TGTGCCAGCTCACCACAGGGACAATATAATTCACCCCTCCACTTT.

The CDR3 bases are TGTGCCAGCAGGACAGCTAATGAAAAACTGTTTTTT. It yields the protein CASRTANEKLFF. V is TRBV28 and J is TRBJ1-4; TRBD1 might be the D (5 bases). Trimming cost V 6 bases and J 3 bases, with 5 bases left between them. Germline loops: CDR1 MDHEN, CDR2 SYDVKM. This CDR3 spans 12 amino acids.

This CDR3 reads CASTEPGMGDTQYF. The CDR3, as DNA: TGCGCCAGCACCGAACCAGGGATGGGAGATACGCAGTATTTT. The chain joins TRBV4-1 to TRBJ2-3; D is perhaps TRBD1 (5 bases). In germline, CDR1 is MGHRA, CDR2 YSYEKL. V was pared by 7 bases and J by 5 bases, with 16 bases between. The CDR3 is 14 residues long.

The chain combines TRBV11-2 with TRBJ1-3; D possibly corresponds to TRBD1 (5 bases). Germline loops: CDR1 SGHAT, CDR2 FQNNGV. Trimming took 8 bases from V and 0 from J, leaving 14 bases between them. This CDR3 has 15 residues. This CDR3 is CASFTGGSSGNTIYF. CDR3 in DNA: TGTGCCAGCTTCACCGGGGGGTCCTCTGGAAACACCATATATTTT.